The present entry profiles one T cell receptor (beta chain) with its context. Antigen unknown. This CDR3 contains 15 residues. V was trimmed by 0 bases and J by 6 bases, leaving 12 bases between them. Germline V gene data show CDR1 as DFQATT and CDR2 as SNEGSKA (reference sequence). Study-level results: Tumor memory CD4+ T cell TCR gene usage clustered with blood and lymph node memory CD4+ cells and lymph node naive CD4+ cells. Greatest tumor Treg TCR overlap was with tumor naive CD4+ cells.

After constant-region reverse-primer amplification, full-length variable regions underwent semi-nested PCR with Nested Universal Primer A. Via MiXCR, TCRdb re-called the 5' RACE reads, giving one row per CDR3 protein. The table shows over 55,000 distinct CDR3 sequences, with under 35% occurring only once. Naive CD4+ cells had CD25+ Tregs removed. The sequence came from a female donor with breast cancer. The V call is TRBV20-1, the J call TRBJ1-6; D gene uncertain. Sequencing used tumor-infiltrating naive CD4+ T cells sorted from the breast tumor. Subset given: naive CD4+ T cells, CD4+CD45RA+CD25-. CDR3 in DNA: TGCAGTGCTAGAGATGCAGCAAGATCTAATTCACCCCTCCACTTT. Its translation: CSARDAARSNSPLHF.